This TCR beta chain comes out of a study of early T cells in non-severe SARS-CoV-2 infection (dated by TCRdb to the early 2020s). Context from the whole study: Because TCR sequencing relied on bulk RNA taken from unsorted whole blood, pairing of alpha and beta chains was not possible. What the authors observed across the whole study: VDJdb matching was skewed toward anti-spike CD8 responses and likely underestimated virus-specific expansions by missing private and CD4 specificities.

The library was built by means of 5' RACE. TCRdb shows the sequencer as NextSeq 500. In the TCR library protocol, unique molecular identifiers were attached to individual cDNA molecules to correct for PCR bias and sequencing error. Sequencing covered both TCR alpha and beta chains, and within each sample the abundances of alpha and beta sequences were tightly co-correlated. From the authors' description of their analysis: Decombinator V4 was used to annotate TCR sequences for V gene, J gene and CDR3. Expanded TCRs were defined as changing significantly between any two time points under a Poisson model with p below 0.0001. TCR abundances were normalised to the total number of TCRs sequenced per sample and were expressed as counts per million. VDJdb, accessed 1 November 2021, was searched for CMV, EBV and SARS-CoV-2 annotated TCRs, with TCRs annotated for multiple antigens excluded. The raw public data were reprocessed by TCRdb itself: fastp quality trimming at Q25, MiXCR clonotype calling, in-frame beta chains only. Rows are unified per CDR3 protein, each entry keeping the most common DNA and genes. What appears here as the V and J calls and clone size reflects TCRdb's work, not the paper's. The table for this sample lists about 48,000 distinct CDR3 sequences; around 7.7% of them were counted only once. The top ten constitute 5.8% of the sample.

This was a case-control study nested in a cohort of healthcare workers in London, UK, who had nasopharyngeal swab PCR tests and blood samples taken every week. Healthcare workers were recruited during the week of the UK lockdown, between 23 and 31 March 2020, and followed weekly for up to about 16 weeks. This clonotype showed up many times. Its binding antigen is unknown. Base qualities are not recorded, but no much larger clone differs from it by a single base. This receptor was taken from an adult who was a healthcare worker with PCR-confirmed SARS-CoV-2 infection or an uninfected control (not recorded which). What was sequenced was whole blood.

The CDR3 here reads CSARVGAAYNEQFF. The DNA sequence is as follows: TGCAGTGCTAGAGTCGGAGCGGCCTACAATGAGCAGTTCTTC. The chain is assembled from TRBV20-1 and TRBJ2-1; the D gene is possibly TRBD2, with 5 bases matching. The junction carries 9 bases between V and J, which are trimmed by 1 base and 2 bases respectively. Taken from the germline V gene (reference sequence), the CDR1 and CDR2 loops are DFQATT and SNEGSKA. The CDR3 runs 14 residues from the cysteine to the phenylalanine. The read is trimmed to its CDR3 DNA, 42 bases read in frame from base 1.